These 13 T cell receptor beta chains came from one sample sequenced in a study of CXCR3 chemokines and chemotherapy response in bladder cancer (dated by TCRdb to between 2021 and 2024). The library was produced with PCR. TCRdb lists the instrument as Illumina HiSeq 2500. The raw public data were reprocessed by TCRdb itself: fastp quality trimming at Q25, MiXCR clonotype calling, in-frame beta chains only. Every entry covers one CDR3 protein and lists the most common genes and DNA from its rows. A total of 3,000 to 4,000 distinct CDR3 sequences appear in this sample, approximately 26% of them only once. The ten largest clonotypes hold approximately 15% of the sample. Sampling was carried out from a patient whose treatment included neoadjuvant chemotherapy. These receptors all come from a human donor with bladder cancer that did not respond to neoadjuvant chemotherapy.

This clonotype is judged medium-sized. V gene TRBV6-1 combines with J gene TRBJ1-1, with TRBD1 as a possible D gene (6 bases). The CDR3 extends over 13 amino acids. Germline CDR1 is MNHNS and CDR2 is SASEGT. Trimming shortened V by 1 base and J by 6 bases, and 9 bases separated the two germline ends. Here the CDR3 reads CASSEVSGAEAFF. The DNA of the CDR3 is TGTGCCAGCAGTGAAGTTTCAGGGGCTGAAGCTTTCTTT.

This clonotype is labeled medium-sized. The rearrangement uses TRBV5-4 and TRBJ1-3, with TRBD1 matching over 7 bases. The CDR3 totals 13 residues. In germline, CDR1 is SGHNT, CDR2 YYREEE (reference sequence). J lost 7 bases, V lost 1 base, and 2 bases had no gene match. CDR3 residues: CASSLPQGNTIYF. CDR3 in DNA: TGTGCCAGCAGCTTGCCACAGGGGAACACCATATATTTT.

This clonotype qualifies as medium-sized. The CDR3 nucleotides are TGTGCCAGCAGCTTAGCACAGACCTTGAGCTCCTACGAGCAGTACTTC. Encoded protein: CASSLAQTLSSYEQYF. This sequence joins TRBV7-9 and TRBJ2-7; D not certain. Trimming stripped 0 bases from V and 0 bases from J, with 12 bases between. Germline-derived CDR1 and CDR2 are SEHNR and FQNEAQ (reference sequence). CDR3 length equals 16 residues.

This clonotype was counted at least ten times. The chain uses TRBV4-1 and TRBJ2-1; D remains unclear. The CDR3 totals 14 residues. The germline V gene encodes CDR1 MGHRA and CDR2 YSYEKL. V gave up 1 base and J gave up 5 bases, with 9 bases separating them. CDR3: CASSQVYGNNEQFF. In nucleotides, the CDR3 is TGCGCCAGCAGCCAAGTATACGGAAACAATGAGCAGTTCTTC.

This clonotype is labeled medium-sized. This chain joins TRBV27 and TRBJ2-1; D may be TRBD2 (6 bases). The germline V gene has CDR1 MNHEY and CDR2 SMNVEV (reference sequence). This CDR3 has 15 residues. V was cut by 2 bases and J by 0 bases, with 8 bases left in between. CDR3 sequence reads: CASSLLALSYNEQFF. CDR3 DNA sequence: TGTGCCAGCAGTTTACTAGCGCTCTCCTACAATGAGCAGTTCTTC.

This clonotype ranks as medium-sized (0.01 to 0.1%). The chain carries TRBV6-1 and TRBJ2-1; D perhaps matches TRBD2 (7 bases). This CDR3 is 16 amino acids long. Germline-derived CDR1 and CDR2 are MNHNS and SASEGT. V lost 5 bases and J lost 9, with 23 bases in between. The CDR3 spells CASSPGIGGALGEQFF. The CDR3, as DNA: TGTGCCAGCAGTCCCGGGATAGGGGGGGCACTAGGTGAGCAGTTCTTC.

This clonotype is termed medium-sized. This chain joins TRBV18 and TRBJ1-2, with 7 positions matching TRBD1. There are 13 residues in the CDR3. CDR1 KGHSH and CDR2 LQKENI come from the germline V gene. Germline trimming cut 0 bases from V and 6 bases from J; bases unmatched to any gene: 1. The CDR3 nucleotides are TGTGCCAGCTCACCACCGGGACAGAATGGCTACACCTTC. Its translation is CASSPPGQNGYTF.

This clonotype has only a few counts. A read error may produce the germline difference seen at one junction end. The J gene is TRBJ2-2, the V gene TRBV7-2; TRBD1 matches at 8 bases. This CDR3 is built from 19 residues. The germline CDR1 and CDR2 sequences are SGHTA and FQGNSA. The DNA of the CDR3 is TGTGCCAGAAGCTTAGCGCGACAGGGGCGGGCAATGAACACCGGGGAGCTGTTTTTT. This translates into CARSLARQGRAMNTGELFF.

Concerning this clonotype: A far larger clone lies a single base away; this is likely a read error. This rearrangement joins TRBV6-2 or TRBV6-3 to TRBJ1-5; D gene uncertain. Germline V gives CDR1 MNHEY, CDR2 SVGEGT. This CDR3 is 13 amino acids long. The V gene lost 6 bases and the J gene lost 5 bases, with 11 bases spanning the gap. In DNA form, the CDR3 reads TGTGCCAGCAGCTCGGAAATTTATCAGCCCCAGCATTTT. Protein: CASSSEIYQPQHF.

This clonotype rates as medium-sized (0.01 to 0.1%). CDR3 bases: TGTGCCAGCAGATACTCGGACAGGGAAGGCACTGAAGCTTTCTTT. Its protein is CASRYSDREGTEAFF. The chain is built from TRBV5-4 and TRBJ1-1, with 8 bases aligning to TRBD1. Germline values: CDR1 SGHNT, CDR2 YYREEE (reference sequence). CDR3 length: 15 amino acids. The V and J ends lost 5 bases and 4 bases, in that order; junction bases with no gene match: 10.

At least ten counts were recorded for this clonotype. The chain joins TRBV18 to TRBJ2-2; D is unclear. The germline V gene has CDR1 KGHSH and CDR2 LQKENI. The CDR3 consists of 16 residues. V was clipped by 3 bases and J by 4 bases, with 15 bases between them. CDR3 in amino acids: CASSPPTSEGTGELFF. In DNA form, the CDR3 reads TGTGCCAGCTCACCCCCCACATCCGAAGGCACCGGGGAGCTGTTTTTT.

By share, this clonotype counts as medium-sized. The CDR3 nucleotides read TGTGCCAGTAGCGACGTTGGACCTGGGGCCAACGTCCTGACTTTC. Translation gives CASSDVGPGANVLTF. The chain is built from TRBV19 and TRBJ2-6; D gene unclear. This CDR3 is 15 amino acids long. CDR1 is LNHDA, CDR2 SQIVND, per germline (reference sequence). Trimming took 6 bases from V and 2 from J, leaving 11 bases between them.

Within the sample, this clonotype is medium-sized. The V and J genes are TRBV6-5 and TRBJ2-7; D is unresolved. V shed 2 bases and J shed 4 bases, with 9 bases lying between them. Germline-derived CDR1 and CDR2 are MNHEY and SVGAGI. CDR3 size: 13 residues. The CDR3: CASSYGHSYEQYF. In DNA, the CDR3 is TGTGCCAGCAGTTACGGCCATAGTTACGAGCAGTACTTC.